These 8 T cell receptor beta chains came from one sample sequenced in a study of human T cells and chemical hapten exposure. TCRdb itself ran the RACE reads through MiXCR, one entry per CDR3 protein. The sample lists 35,000 to 50,000 distinct CDR3 sequences; 8.5% to 10% were seen once. The time point here: patch test 2, 6 weeks after DPC sensitization. The treatment is: therapeutic diphenylcyclopropenone sensitization with weekly scalp DPC. The starting material, unfractionated whole blood, was used for total RNA extraction. Here the sequenced sample was whole blood, taken in connection with sensitization to the hapten diphenylcyclopropenone (DPC). These receptor sequences come from a woman between 25 and 40 years old with alopecia areata. Some clones in this sample may be carry-over from other donors' samples.

The sample holds a few counts of this clonotype. V gene TRBV12-3 or TRBV12-4 combines with J gene TRBJ1-1; D perhaps matches TRBD1 (5 bases). The CDR3 has 15 residues. The V gene lost 5 bases and the J gene lost 4 bases, with 17 bases spanning the gap. CDR3 amino acids: CASSLLGQGVTEAFF. The CDR3 coding sequence is TGTGCCAGCAGTCTCCTGGGCCAGGGAGTCACTGAAGCTTTCTTT.

This clonotype was found many times. The chain has TRBV29-1 and TRBJ1-1, with D perhaps TRBD1 (5 bases). The CDR3 has 14 amino acids. The V gene's germline CDR1 is SQVTM and CDR2 ANQGSEA. V lost 5 bases and J 5 bases, leaving 18 bases between the germline ends. The CDR3: CSVPGDGRKTEAFF. For the CDR3, the DNA is TGCAGCGTTCCCGGGGACGGTCGGAAAACTGAAGCTTTCTTT.

This clonotype was seen a few times. This chain links TRBV19 with TRBJ2-4; maybe TRBD2 (6 bases). Looked up from germline, CDR1 is LNHDA and CDR2 is SQIVND (reference sequence). CDR3 length: 14 residues. V was pared by 3 bases and J by 6 bases, with 12 bases between. The CDR3 sequence is CASSIGGDLNIQYF. For the CDR3, the DNA is TGTGCCAGTAGTATTGGCGGGGATTTAAACATTCAGTACTTC.

This clonotype was seen only a few times. The chain joins TRBV7-3 to TRBJ2-1, with 11 bases aligning to TRBD2. Trimming at V came to 8 bases and at J to 10 bases, leaving 1 base not matched to a gene. The CDR3 is 11 residues long. Germline lookup yields CDR1 SGHTA and CDR2 FQGTGA. Here the CDR3 DNA reads TGTGCCAGCGCTAGCGGGGGGGAGCAGTTCTTC. Translated, it gives CASASGGEQFF.

In its sample, this clonotype was seen a few times. This chain connects TRBV2 to TRBJ1-4, with no clear D. V gave up 11 bases and J gave up 4 bases, with 11 bases separating them. CDR1 and CDR2 from the germline V gene are SNHLY and FYNNEI. CDR3 length equals 12 residues. This CDR3 reads CAGRAINEKLFF. The CDR3 DNA is TGTGCCGGCCGGGCGATTAATGAAAAACTGTTTTTT.

The chain has TRBV6-2 or TRBV6-3 and TRBJ2-2, with 7 bases identical to TRBD1. After removal of 6 bases from V and 0 bases from J, the junction contained 13 bases not matched to a gene. The V gene's germline CDR1 is MNHEY and CDR2 SVGEGT. The CDR3 consists of 18 residues. Here the CDR3 DNA reads TGTGCCAGCAGCCCGCCCCATCACAGGGGCGCGAACACCGGGGAGCTGTTTTTT. Amino acids: CASSPPHHRGANTGELFF.

This clonotype was seen a handful of times. The chain is built from TRBV6-2 or TRBV6-3 and TRBJ2-7, with D perhaps TRBD2 (6 bases). The V gene lost 8 bases and the J gene lost 3 bases, with 14 bases spanning the gap. The CDR3 covers 13 residues. CDR1 and CDR2 (germline): MNHEY, SVGEGT. The CDR3 sequence is CASRGTGNYEQYF. As DNA, the CDR3 is TGTGCCAGCCGGGGGACGGGGAACTACGAGCAGTACTTC.

Of note for this clonotype: At one end, the junction sequence differs from germline, possibly due to a read error. The chain is built from TRBV15 and TRBJ1-6; D ambiguous. The CDR3 totals 13 residues. Looked up from germline, CDR1 is LNHNV and CDR2 is YYDKDF (reference sequence). This CDR3 is CATSRDTDSPPHF. CDR3 in DNA: TGTGCCACCAGCAGAGATACGGATTCACCCCCCCACTTT.